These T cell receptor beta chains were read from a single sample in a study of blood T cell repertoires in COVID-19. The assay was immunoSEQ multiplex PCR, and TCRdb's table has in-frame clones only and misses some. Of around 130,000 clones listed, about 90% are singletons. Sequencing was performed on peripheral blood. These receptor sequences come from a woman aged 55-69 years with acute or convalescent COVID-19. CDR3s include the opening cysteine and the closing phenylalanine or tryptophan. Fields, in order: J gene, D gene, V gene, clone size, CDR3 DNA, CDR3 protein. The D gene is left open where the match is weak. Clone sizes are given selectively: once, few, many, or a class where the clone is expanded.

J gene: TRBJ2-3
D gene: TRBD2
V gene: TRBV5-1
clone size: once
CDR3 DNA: TGCGCCAGCAGCCCGCAGACTAGCGGGAGTCCGGGAGATACGCAGTATTTT
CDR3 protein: CASSPQTSGSPGDTQYF

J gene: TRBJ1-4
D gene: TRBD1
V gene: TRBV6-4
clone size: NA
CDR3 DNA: TGTGCCAGCCCAGGGGGCACAACTAATGAAAAACTGTTTTTT
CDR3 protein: CASPGGTTNEKLFF

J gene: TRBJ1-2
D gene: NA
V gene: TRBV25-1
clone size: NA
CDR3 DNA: TGTGCCGCGTACGACCGGCTAGAGGGTGGCTACACCTTC
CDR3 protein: CAAYDRLEGGYTF

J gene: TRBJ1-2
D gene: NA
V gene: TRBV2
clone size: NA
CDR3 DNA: TGTGCCAGCAGTGAAGGGGCCGGGGGCTATGGCTACACCTTC
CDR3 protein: CASSEGAGGYGYTF

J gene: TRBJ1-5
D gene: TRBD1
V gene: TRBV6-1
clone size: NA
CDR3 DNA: TGTGCCAGCAGTGAGAGACAGGGGGCGCCCAATCAGCCCCAGCATTTT
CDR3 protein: CASSERQGAPNQPQHF

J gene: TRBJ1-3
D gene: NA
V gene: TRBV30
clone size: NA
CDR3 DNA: TGTGCCTGGAGGGCCCCAGGGGCTGGAAACACCATATATTTT
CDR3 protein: CAWRAPGAGNTIYF

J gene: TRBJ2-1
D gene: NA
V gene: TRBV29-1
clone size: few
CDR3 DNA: TGCAGCGTTCGTGACCCGGGAGCTGAGCAGTTCTTC
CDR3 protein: CSVRDPGAEQFF

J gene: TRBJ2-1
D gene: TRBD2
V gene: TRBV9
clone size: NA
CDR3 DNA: TGTGCCAGCAGCGTAGACCCTAGAACTAGCGGGAGAAACAATGAGCAGTTCTTC
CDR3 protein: CASSVDPRTSGRNNEQFF

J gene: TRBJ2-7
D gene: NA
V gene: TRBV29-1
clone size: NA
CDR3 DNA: TGCAGCGTTGAAGGGGGCCCGACCTACGAGCAGTACTTC
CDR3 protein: CSVEGGPTYEQYF

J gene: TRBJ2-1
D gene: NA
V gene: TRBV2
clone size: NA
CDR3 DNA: TGTGCCAGCACCAGGGAATGGCCACAGCAGTTCTTC
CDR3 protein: CASTREWPQQFF

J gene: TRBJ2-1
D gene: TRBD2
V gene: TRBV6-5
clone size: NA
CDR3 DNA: TGTGCCAGCAGTTCCGGGACTAGCGGGAGAAATGAGCAGTTCTTC
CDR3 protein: CASSSGTSGRNEQFF

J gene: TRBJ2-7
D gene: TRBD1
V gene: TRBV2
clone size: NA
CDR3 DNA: TGTGCCAGCAGGATGGGACAGGGGAGCTCCTACGAGCAGTACTTC
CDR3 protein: CASRMGQGSSYEQYF

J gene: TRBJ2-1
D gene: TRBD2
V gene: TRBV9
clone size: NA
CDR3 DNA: TGTGCCAGCAGCGCATCCGTAGGGACTAGTTACAATGAGCAGTTCTTC
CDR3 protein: CASSASVGTSYNEQFF

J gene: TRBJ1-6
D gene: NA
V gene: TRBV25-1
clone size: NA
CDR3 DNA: TGTGCCAGCAGTGACGGTAATTCACCCCTCCACTTT
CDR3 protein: CASSDGNSPLHF

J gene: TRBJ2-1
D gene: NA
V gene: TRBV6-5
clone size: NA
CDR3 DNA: TGTGCCAGTACAACCCAGGGTAATGAGCAGTTCTTC
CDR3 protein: CASTTQGNEQFF

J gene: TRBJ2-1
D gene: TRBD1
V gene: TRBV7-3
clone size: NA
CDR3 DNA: TGTGCCAGCAGCTCCGGACAGGGTACGAACAATGAGCAGTTCTTC
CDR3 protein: CASSSGQGTNNEQFF

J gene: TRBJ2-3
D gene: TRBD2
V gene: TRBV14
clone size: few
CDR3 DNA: TGTGCCAGCAGCCAAGTGACGACTAGCGTTCGGGAAGATACGCAGTATTTT
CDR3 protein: CASSQVTTSVREDTQYF

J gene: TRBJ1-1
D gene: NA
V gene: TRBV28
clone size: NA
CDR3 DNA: TGTGCCAGCAGCTACCCCGGGAGGGGTAGTGTGAACACTGAAGCTTTCTTT
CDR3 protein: CASSYPGRGSVNTEAFF

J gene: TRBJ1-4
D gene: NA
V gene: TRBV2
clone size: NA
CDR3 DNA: TGTGCCAGCAGTGCAAACAGTGTTAAGGGGGAAAAACTGTTTTTT
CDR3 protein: CASSANSVKGEKLFF

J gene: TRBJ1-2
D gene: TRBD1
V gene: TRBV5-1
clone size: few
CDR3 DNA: TGCGCCAGCAGCGCTCAGCTACAGGGGTACTATGGCTACACCTTC
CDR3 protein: CASSAQLQGYYGYTF

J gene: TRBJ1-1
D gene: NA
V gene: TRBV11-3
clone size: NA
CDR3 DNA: TGTGCCAGCAGCTTAGATCGATGGGCAGTGAACACTGAAGCTTTCTTT
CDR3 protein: CASSLDRWAVNTEAFF

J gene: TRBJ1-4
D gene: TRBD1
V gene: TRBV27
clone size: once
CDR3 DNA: TGTGCCAGCAGGAACAGGGGGAATAATGAAAAACTGTTTTTT
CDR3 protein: CASRNRGNNEKLFF

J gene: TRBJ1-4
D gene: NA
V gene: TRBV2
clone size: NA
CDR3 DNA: TGTGCCAGCCGCTCCACGGCTAATGAAAAACTGTTTTTT
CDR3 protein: CASRSTANEKLFF

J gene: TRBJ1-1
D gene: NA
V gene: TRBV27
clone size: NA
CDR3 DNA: TGTGCCAGCAGTTTGCCAGGTACAAACGCTGAAGCTTTCTTT
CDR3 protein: CASSLPGTNAEAFF

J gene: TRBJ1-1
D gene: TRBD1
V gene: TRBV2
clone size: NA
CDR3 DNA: TGTGCCAGCAGCTCACAGGGACAGGGTTACACTGAAGCTTTCTTT
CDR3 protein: CASSSQGQGYTEAFF